This T cell receptor (beta chain) was identified during a study of CD8 T cells in Susac syndrome. J lost 2 bases, V lost 6 bases, and 11 bases had no gene match. The CDR3 has 15 amino acids. CDR1 SQVTM and CDR2 ANQGSEA come from the germline V gene. TCR beta sequencing covered blood CD8+ and CD4+ T cells. Negative isolation yielded CD8+ and CD4+ T cells; FACS enriched TEMRA cells. Reverse transcription of about 0.5 to 1 ug RNA used random hexamers. Amplification of TCR beta CDR3 by immunoSEQ multiplex PCR spanned 54 Vbeta and 13 Jbeta. MiXCR, applied by TCRdb to the immunoSEQ multiplex PCR reads, yields one record per CDR3 protein. Of about 200,000 distinct CDR3 sequences in the sample, about 95% are singletons; the top ten hold 0.093%.

The sample consisted of CD4+ T cells from PBMCs. This TCR was sampled from a human donor with multiple sclerosis. The V call is TRBV29-1, the J call TRBJ2-3; TRBD1 aligns across 7 bases. CDR3 nucleotide sequence: TGCAGCGTCGGTCCCGGGACAGCTTTCACAGATACGCAGTATTTT. Its protein is CSVGPGTAFTDTQYF.